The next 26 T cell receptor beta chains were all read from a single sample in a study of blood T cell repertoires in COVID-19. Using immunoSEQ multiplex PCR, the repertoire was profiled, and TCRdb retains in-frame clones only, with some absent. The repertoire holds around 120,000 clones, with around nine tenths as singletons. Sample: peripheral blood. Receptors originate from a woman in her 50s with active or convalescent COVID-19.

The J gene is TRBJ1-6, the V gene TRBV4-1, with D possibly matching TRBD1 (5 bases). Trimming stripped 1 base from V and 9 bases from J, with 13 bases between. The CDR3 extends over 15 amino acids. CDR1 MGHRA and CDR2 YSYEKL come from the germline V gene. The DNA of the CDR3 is TGCGCCAGCAGCCAAGGTGACGCAGGGCGTTCACCCCTCCACTTT. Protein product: CASSQGDAGRSPLHF.

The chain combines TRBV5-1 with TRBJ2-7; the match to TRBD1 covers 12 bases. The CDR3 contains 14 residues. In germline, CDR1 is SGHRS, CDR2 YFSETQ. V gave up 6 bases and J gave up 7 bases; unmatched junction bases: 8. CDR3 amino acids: CASTRDRGRDEQYF. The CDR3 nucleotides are TGCGCCAGCACCAGGGACAGGGGGCGGGATGAGCAGTACTTC.

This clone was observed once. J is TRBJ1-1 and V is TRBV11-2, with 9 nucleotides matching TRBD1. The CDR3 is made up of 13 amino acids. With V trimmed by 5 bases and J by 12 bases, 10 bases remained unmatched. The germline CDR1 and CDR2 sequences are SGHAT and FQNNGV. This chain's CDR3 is CASSTDRGKGSFF. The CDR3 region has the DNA TGTGCCAGCAGCACGGACAGGGGAAAGGGTTCTTTCTTT.

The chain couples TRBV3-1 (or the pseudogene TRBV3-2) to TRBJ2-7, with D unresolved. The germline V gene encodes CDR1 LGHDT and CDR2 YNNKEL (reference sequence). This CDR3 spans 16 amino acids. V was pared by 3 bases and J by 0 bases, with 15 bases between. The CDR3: CASSHPTTDNSYEQYF. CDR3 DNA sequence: TGTGCCAGCAGCCATCCAACGACTGATAACTCCTACGAGCAGTACTTC.

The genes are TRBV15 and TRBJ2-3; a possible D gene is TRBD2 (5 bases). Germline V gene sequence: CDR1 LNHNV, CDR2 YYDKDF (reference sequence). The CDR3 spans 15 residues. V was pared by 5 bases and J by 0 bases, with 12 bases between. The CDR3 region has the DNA TGTGCCACCAGCGGAGCTCGCGGGAGCACAGATACGCAGTATTTT. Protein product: CATSGARGSTDTQYF.

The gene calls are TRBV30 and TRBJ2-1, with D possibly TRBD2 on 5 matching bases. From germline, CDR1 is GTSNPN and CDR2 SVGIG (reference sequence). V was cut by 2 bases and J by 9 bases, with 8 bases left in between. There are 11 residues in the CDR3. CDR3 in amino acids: CAWSLGLEQFF. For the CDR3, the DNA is TGTGCCTGGAGTCTTGGACTTGAGCAGTTCTTC.

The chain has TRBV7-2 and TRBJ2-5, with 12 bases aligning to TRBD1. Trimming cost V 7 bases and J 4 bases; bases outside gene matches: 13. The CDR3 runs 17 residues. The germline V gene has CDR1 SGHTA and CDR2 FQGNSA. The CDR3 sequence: CASILRTGTGGGETQYF. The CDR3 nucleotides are TGTGCCAGCATCCTAAGAACCGGGACAGGGGGCGGAGAGACCCAGTACTTC. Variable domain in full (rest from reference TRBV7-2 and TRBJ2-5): GAGVSQSPSNKVTEKGKDVELRCDPISGHTALYWYRQSLGQGLEFLIYFQGNSAPDKSGLPSDRFSAERTGGSVSTLTIQRTQQEDSAVYLCASILRTGTGGGETQYFGPGTRLLVL.

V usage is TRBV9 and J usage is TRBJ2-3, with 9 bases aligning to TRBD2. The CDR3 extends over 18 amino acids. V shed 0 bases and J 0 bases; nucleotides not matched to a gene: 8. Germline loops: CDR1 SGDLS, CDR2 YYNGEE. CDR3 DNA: TGTGCCAGCAGCGTAGACAGCGGGGGGCCTACTAGCACAGATACGCAGTATTTT. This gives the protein CASSVDSGGPTSTDTQYF.

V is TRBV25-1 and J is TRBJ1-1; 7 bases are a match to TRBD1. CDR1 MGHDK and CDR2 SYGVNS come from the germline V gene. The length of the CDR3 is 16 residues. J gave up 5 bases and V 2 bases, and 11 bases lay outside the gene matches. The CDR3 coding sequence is TGTGCCAGCAGTGAAGACCCTCCAGGGGGAGCAACTGAAGCTTTCTTT. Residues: CASSEDPPGGATEAFF.

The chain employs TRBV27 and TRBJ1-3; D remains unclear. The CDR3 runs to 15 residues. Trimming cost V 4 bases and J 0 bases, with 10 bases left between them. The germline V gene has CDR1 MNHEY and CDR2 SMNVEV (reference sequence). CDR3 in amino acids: CASSSAGSSGNTIYF. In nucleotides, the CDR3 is TGTGCCAGCAGTTCCGCCGGGAGCTCTGGAAACACCATATATTTT.

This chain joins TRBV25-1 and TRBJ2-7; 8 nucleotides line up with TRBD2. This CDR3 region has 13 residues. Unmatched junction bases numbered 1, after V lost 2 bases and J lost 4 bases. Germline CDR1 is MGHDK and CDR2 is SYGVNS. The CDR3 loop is CASSEGGRYEQYF. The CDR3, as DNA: TGTGCCAGCAGTGAAGGCGGGAGGTACGAGCAGTACTTC.

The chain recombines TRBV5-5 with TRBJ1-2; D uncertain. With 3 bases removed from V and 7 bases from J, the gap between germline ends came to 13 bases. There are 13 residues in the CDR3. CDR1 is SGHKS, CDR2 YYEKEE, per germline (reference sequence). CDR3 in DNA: TGTGCCAGCAGCTCGAGGGAGCGCGGTGGCTACACCTTC. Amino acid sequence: CASSSRERGGYTF.

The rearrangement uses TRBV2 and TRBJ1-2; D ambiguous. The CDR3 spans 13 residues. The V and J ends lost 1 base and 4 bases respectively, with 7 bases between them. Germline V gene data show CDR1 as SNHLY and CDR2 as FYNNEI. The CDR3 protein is CASSEGPGYGYTF. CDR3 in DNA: TGTGCCAGCAGTGAAGGCCCGGGCTATGGCTACACCTTC.

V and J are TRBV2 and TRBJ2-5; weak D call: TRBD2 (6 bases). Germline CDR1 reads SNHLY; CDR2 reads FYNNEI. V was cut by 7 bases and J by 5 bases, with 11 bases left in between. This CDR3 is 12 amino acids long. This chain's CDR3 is CASTRGIETQYF. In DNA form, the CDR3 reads TGTGCCAGCACACGGGGGATCGAGACCCAGTACTTC. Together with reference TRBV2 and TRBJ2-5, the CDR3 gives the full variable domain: EPEVTQTPSHQVTQMGQEVILRCVPISNHLYFYWYRQILGQKVEFLVSFYNNEISEKSEIFDDQFSVERPDGSNFTLKIRSTKLEDSAMYFCASTRGIETQYFGPGTRLLVL.

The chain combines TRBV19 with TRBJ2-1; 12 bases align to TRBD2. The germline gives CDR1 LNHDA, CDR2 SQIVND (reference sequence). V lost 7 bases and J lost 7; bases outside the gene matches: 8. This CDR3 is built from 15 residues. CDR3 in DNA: TGTGCCAGTACCAGGACTAGCGGGGCTAGGAATGAGCAGTTCTTC. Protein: CASTRTSGARNEQFF.

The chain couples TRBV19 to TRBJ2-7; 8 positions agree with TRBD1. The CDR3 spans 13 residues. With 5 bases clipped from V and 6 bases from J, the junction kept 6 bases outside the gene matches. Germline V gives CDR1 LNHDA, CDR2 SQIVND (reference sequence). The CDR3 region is CASSADRVGEQYF. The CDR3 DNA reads TGTGCCAGTAGTGCGGACAGGGTGGGCGAGCAGTACTTC.

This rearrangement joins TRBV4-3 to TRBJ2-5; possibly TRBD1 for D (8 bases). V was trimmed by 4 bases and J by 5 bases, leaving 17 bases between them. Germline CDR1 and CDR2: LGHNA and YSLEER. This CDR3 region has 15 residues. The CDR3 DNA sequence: TGCGCCAGCAGCCGTAACAGGGGGAGGGCGGAGACCCAGTACTTC. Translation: CASSRNRGRAETQYF.

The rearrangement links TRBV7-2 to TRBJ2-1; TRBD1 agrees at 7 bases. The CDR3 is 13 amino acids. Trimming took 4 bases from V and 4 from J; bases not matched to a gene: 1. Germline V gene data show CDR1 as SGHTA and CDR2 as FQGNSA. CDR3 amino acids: CASSSGQYNEQFF. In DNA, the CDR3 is TGTGCCAGCAGCTCGGGACAGTACAATGAGCAGTTCTTC. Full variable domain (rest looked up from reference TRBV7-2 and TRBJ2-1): GAGVSQSPSNKVTEKGKDVELRCDPISGHTALYWYRQSLGQGLEFLIYFQGNSAPDKSGLPSDRFSAERTGGSVSTLTIQRTQQEDSAVYLCASSSGQYNEQFFGPGTRLTVL.

The CDR3 spells CASSLLEGNTEAFF. The CDR3 DNA follows: TGTGCCAGCAGCCTGCTGGAGGGGAACACTGAAGCTTTCTTT. The chain employs TRBV11-1 and TRBJ1-1; D not certain. The CDR3 length is 14 residues. Germline CDR1 SGHAT, CDR2 FQDESV (reference sequence). The V gene lost 5 bases and the J gene lost 1 base, with 11 bases spanning the gap.

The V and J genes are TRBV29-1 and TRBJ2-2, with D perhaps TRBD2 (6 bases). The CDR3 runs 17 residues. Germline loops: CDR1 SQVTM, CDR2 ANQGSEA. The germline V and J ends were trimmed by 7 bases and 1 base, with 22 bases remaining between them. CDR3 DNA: TGCAGCGGGCGGGATTCTGGGGTGGTTAAGAACACCGGGGAGCTGTTTTTT. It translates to CSGRDSGVVKNTGELFF.

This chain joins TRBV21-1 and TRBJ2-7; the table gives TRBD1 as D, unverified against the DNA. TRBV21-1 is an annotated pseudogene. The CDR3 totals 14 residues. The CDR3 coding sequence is TGTGCCAGCAACGCGGGACAGGGCACCTACGAGCAGTACTTC. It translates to CASNAGQGTYEQYF.

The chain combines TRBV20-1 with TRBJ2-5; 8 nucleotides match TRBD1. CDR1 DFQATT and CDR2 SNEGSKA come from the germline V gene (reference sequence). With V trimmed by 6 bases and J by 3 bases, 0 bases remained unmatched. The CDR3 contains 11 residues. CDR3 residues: CSAGQEETQYF. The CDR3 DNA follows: TGCAGTGCGGGACAGGAAGAGACCCAGTACTTC.

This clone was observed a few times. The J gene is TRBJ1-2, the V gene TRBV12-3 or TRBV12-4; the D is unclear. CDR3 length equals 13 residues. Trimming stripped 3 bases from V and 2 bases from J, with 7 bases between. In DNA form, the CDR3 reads TGTGCCAGCAGTTTGCAGGCCAACTATGGCTACACCTTC. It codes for CASSLQANYGYTF.

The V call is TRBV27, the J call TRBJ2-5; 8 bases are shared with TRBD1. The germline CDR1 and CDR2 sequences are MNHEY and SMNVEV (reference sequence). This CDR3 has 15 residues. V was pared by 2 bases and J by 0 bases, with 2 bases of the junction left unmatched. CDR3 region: CASSLTGGDQETQYF. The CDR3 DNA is TGTGCCAGCAGTTTAACAGGGGGAGACCAAGAGACCCAGTACTTC.

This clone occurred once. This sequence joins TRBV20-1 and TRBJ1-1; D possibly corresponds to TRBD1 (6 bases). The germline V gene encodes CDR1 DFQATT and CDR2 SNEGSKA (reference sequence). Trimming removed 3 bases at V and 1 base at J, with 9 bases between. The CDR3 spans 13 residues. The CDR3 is CSASKQGNTEAFF. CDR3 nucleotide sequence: TGCAGTGCTAGTAAACAGGGGAACACTGAAGCTTTCTTT.

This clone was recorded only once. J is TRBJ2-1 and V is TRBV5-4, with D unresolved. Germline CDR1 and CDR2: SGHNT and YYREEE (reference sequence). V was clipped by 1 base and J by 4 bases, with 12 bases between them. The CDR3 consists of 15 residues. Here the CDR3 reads CASSLMPVAYNEQFF. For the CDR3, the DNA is TGTGCCAGCAGCTTGATGCCTGTTGCGTACAATGAGCAGTTCTTC.